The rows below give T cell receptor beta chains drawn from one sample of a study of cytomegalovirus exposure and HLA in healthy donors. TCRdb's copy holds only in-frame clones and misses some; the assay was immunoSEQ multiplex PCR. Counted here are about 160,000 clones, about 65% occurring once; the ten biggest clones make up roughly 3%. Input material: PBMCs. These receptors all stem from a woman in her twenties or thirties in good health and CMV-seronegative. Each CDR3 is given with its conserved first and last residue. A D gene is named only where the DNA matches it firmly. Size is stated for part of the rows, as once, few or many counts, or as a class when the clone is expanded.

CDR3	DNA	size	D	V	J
CASSLGQETQYF	TGTGCCAGCAGCCTGGGGCAAGAGACCCAATACTTC	once	NA	TRBV7-9	TRBJ2-5
CASSHDIEGRGGEQFF	TGTGCCAGCAGCCATGATATCGAGGGGCGAGGGGGTGAGCAGTTCTTC	few	NA	TRBV4-2	TRBJ2-1
CASRSQGGSDEQFF	TGTGCCAGCAGGTCACAGGGGGGTAGCGATGAGCAGTTCTTC	NA	TRBD1	TRBV6-5	TRBJ2-1
CASKATGIIIQYF	TGTGCCAGCAAGGCGACAGGGATAATCATTCAGTACTTC	NA	TRBD1	TRBV28	TRBJ2-4
CASRQFFNQPQHF	TGTGCCAGCAGGCAGTTCTTCAATCAGCCCCAGCATTTT	NA	NA	TRBV28	TRBJ1-5
CASSPPTAEGQYF	TGTGCCAGTAGTCCCCCCACAGCTGAGGGGCAGTACTTC	few	NA	TRBV19	TRBJ2-7
CAISESVGDYEQYF	TGTGCCATCAGTGAGTCTGTCGGTGACTACGAGCAGTACTTC	NA	NA	TRBV10-3	TRBJ2-7
CASSLFGQVNTEAFF	TGTGCCAGCAGTTTATTCGGCCAGGTGAACACTGAAGCTTTCTTT	once	NA	TRBV28	TRBJ1-1
CASSLGLTSGRASDTQYF	TGTGCCAGCAGCTTAGGGTTGACTAGCGGGAGGGCCTCAGATACGCAGTATTTT	few	TRBD2	TRBV7-6	TRBJ2-3
CASRRAGGNTEAFF	TGTGCCAGCAGACGAGCAGGGGGGAACACTGAAGCTTTCTTT	NA	TRBD1	TRBV13	TRBJ1-1
CASSPRGAEAEPQHF	TGTGCCAGCAGCCCCCGGGGGGCGGAGGCTGAGCCCCAGCATTTT	NA	NA	TRBV11-2	TRBJ1-5
CASSPQSGGTEAFF	TGTGCCAGTAGTCCCCAGTCGGGAGGCACTGAAGCTTTCTTT	NA	NA	TRBV19	TRBJ1-1
CATSTGPGNTIYF	TGTGCCACTTCGACAGGGCCTGGAAACACCATATATTTT	NA	TRBD1	TRBV19	TRBJ1-3
CSSSYFQRGRWTEAFF	TGTTCCAGCAGCTATTTCCAACGAGGGCGTTGGACTGAAGCTTTCTTT	NA	NA	TRBV7-9	TRBJ1-1
CATSRDQTGYGYTF	TGTGCCACCAGCAGAGATCAGACTGGATATGGCTACACCTTC	NA	NA	TRBV15	TRBJ1-2
CASSEIRYQPQHF	TGTGCCAGCAGTGAAATTAGATATCAGCCCCAGCATTTT	NA	NA	TRBV6-1	TRBJ1-5
CASKAPGAPYEQYF	TGCGCCAGCAAAGCCCCGGGAGCGCCCTACGAGCAGTACTTC	NA	NA	TRBV6-6	TRBJ2-7
CASSRSGTSVNNEQFF	TGTGCCAGCAGCCGATCCGGGACTAGCGTAAACAATGAGCAGTTCTTC	few	TRBD2	TRBV4-2	TRBJ2-1
CASSLGGGTVEQYF	TGTGCCAGCAGCTTAGGGGGGGGTACCGTCGAGCAGTACTTC	NA	TRBD2	TRBV7-2	TRBJ2-7
CASSQVLPPSGTQYF	TGTGCCAGCAGCCAAGTTCTTCCACCCTCCGGTACGCAGTATTTT	NA	NA	TRBV14	TRBJ2-3
CASSLEAGGHYEQYF	TGTGCCAGCAGCTTAGAAGCAGGGGGCCACTACGAGCAGTACTTC	NA	TRBD1	TRBV11-2	TRBJ2-7
CASNAHYTQYF	TGTGCCAGCAACGCCCACTATACGCAGTATTTT	NA	NA	TRBV6-1	TRBJ2-3
CASSLDGTGVSYNEQFF	TGCGCCAGCAGCTTGGACGGGACAGGGGTTTCCTACAATGAGCAGTTCTTC	NA	TRBD1	TRBV5-1	TRBJ2-1
CASSPRTRAGANVLTF	TGTGCCAGCAGCCCAAGGACAAGGGCTGGGGCCAACGTCCTGACTTTC	NA	NA	TRBV28	TRBJ2-6
CASSLGFQGAREQYF	TGTGCCAGCAGCTTGGGGTTCCAGGGGGCTCGGGAGCAGTACTTC	NA	TRBD1	TRBV5-5	TRBJ2-7
CASSHVRVNQETQYF	TGTGCCAGCAGCCATGTCAGGGTGAACCAAGAGACCCAGTACTTC	NA	NA	TRBV14	TRBJ2-5
CASSLGGAKETQYF	TGTGCCAGCAGCTTGGGCGGGGCAAAAGAGACCCAGTACTTC	NA	NA	TRBV5-8	TRBJ2-5
CASSPGGLNQPQHF	TGTGCCAGCAGCCCAGGGGGCTTGAATCAGCCCCAGCATTTT	NA	TRBD1	TRBV7-9	TRBJ1-5
CASSPSTGGGYGYTF	TGTGCCAGCAGTCCGTCGACAGGGGGTGGCTATGGCTACACCTTC	few	TRBD1	TRBV27	TRBJ1-2
CASTVYQGRFSNQPQHF	TGTGCCAGCACCGTTTACCAGGGCCGCTTTAGCAATCAGCCCCAGCATTTT	few	NA	TRBV28	TRBJ1-5
CASSVQGNYGYTF	TGTGCCAGCAGCGTACAGGGGAACTATGGCTACACCTTC	NA	NA	TRBV9	TRBJ1-2
CAASQGVNTEAFF	TGCGCAGCATCTCAGGGGGTTAACACTGAAGCTTTCTTT	NA	TRBD1	TRBV4-3	TRBJ1-1
CASSKALQGGNTEAFF	TGTGCCAGCAGTAAGGCCCTACAAGGGGGAAACACTGAAGCTTTCTTT	NA	NA	TRBV5-4	TRBJ1-1
CASSASRGIGYTF	TGTGCCAGCAGTGCTTCCAGGGGGATTGGCTACACCTTC	NA	TRBD1	TRBV6-4	TRBJ1-2
CASSLIISPEAGELFF	TGTGCCAGCAGCTTAATTATTAGCCCCGAAGCCGGGGAGCTGTTTTTT	NA	NA	TRBV7-3	TRBJ2-2
CASSKGDTSYEQYF	TGCGCCAGCAGCAAAGGGGACACAAGCTACGAGCAGTACTTC	NA	NA	TRBV4-1	TRBJ2-7
CASSFDKNQPQHF	TGTGCCAGTAGTTTCGACAAGAATCAGCCCCAGCATTTT	few	NA	TRBV19	TRBJ1-5
CASSGGGAYTEAFF	TGTGCCAGCAGTGGGGGAGGGGCGTACACTGAAGCTTTCTTT	NA	NA	TRBV6-5	TRBJ1-1
CASSVAGANTGELFF	TGTGCCAGCAGCGTAGCGGGGGCGAACACCGGGGAGCTGTTTTTT	NA	NA	TRBV9	TRBJ2-2
CASRGPGQATSGNTIYF	TGTGCCAGCAGAGGTCCAGGACAGGCTACCTCTGGAAACACCATATATTTT	NA	TRBD1	TRBV2	TRBJ1-3
CASSLGGDNYGYTF	TGTGCCAGCAGTTTGGGGGGAGATAACTATGGCTACACCTTC	NA	NA	TRBV28	TRBJ1-2
CASRTTRTGRGETQYF	TGTGCCAGTAGAACAACTCGGACAGGGCGGGGAGAGACCCAGTACTTC	once	TRBD1	TRBV19	TRBJ2-5
CASMRGSYEQYF	TGTGCCAGCATGAGAGGGTCCTACGAGCAGTACTTC	NA	NA	TRBV2	TRBJ2-7
CASSGGDTEAFF	TGTGCCAGCAGCGGGGGGGACACTGAAGCTTTCTTT	NA	NA	TRBV28	TRBJ1-1
CASSLAGSVVTSYEQYF	TGCGCCAGCAGCTTGGCCGGCAGCGTCGTAACCTCCTACGAGCAGTACTTC	NA	NA	TRBV5-1	TRBJ2-7
CSVILAANEQFF	TGCAGCGTCATACTAGCGGCCAATGAGCAGTTCTTC	few	TRBD2	TRBV29-1	TRBJ2-1
CASSLGTGGVDTQYF	TGTGCCAGCAGCTTAGGGACGGGAGGAGTAGATACGCAGTATTTT	NA	TRBD2	TRBV7-2	TRBJ2-3